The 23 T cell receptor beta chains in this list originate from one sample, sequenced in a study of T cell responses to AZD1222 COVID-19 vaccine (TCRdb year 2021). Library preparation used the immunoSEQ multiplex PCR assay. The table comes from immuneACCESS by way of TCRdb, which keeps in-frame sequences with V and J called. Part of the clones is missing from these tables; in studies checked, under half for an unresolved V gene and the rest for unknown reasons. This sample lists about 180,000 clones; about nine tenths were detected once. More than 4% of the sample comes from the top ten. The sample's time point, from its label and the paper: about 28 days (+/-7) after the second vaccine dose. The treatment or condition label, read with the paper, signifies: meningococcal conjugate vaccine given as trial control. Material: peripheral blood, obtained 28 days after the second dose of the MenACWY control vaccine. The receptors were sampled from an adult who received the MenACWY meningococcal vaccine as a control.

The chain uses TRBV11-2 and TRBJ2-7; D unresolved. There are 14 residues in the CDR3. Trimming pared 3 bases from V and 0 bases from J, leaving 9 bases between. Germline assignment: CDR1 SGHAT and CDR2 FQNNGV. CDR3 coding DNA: TGTGCCAGCAGCTTTACGAGAGTCTCCTACGAGCAGTACTTC. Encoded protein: CASSFTRVSYEQYF.

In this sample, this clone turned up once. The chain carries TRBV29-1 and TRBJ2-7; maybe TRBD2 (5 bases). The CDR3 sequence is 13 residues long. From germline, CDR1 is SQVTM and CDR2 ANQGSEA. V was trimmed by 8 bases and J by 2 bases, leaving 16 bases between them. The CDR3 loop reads CSFRPAGAYEQYF. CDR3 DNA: TGCAGCTTCAGACCTGCCGGGGCCTACGAGCAGTACTTC.

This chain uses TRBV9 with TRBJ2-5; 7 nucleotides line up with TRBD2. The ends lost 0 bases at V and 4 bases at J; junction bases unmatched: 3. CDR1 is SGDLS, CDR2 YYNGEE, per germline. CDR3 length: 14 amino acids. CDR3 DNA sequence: TGTGCCAGCAGCGTAGAGGGCGGGAGAGAGACCCAGTACTTC. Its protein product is CASSVEGGRETQYF.

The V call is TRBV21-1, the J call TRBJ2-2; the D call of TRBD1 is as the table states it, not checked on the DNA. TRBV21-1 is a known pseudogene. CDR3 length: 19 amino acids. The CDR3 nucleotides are TGTGCCAGCATCTCCGGGACAGGGCACGAGCGGCCGAACACCGGGGAGCTGTTTTTT. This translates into CASISGTGHERPNTGELFF.

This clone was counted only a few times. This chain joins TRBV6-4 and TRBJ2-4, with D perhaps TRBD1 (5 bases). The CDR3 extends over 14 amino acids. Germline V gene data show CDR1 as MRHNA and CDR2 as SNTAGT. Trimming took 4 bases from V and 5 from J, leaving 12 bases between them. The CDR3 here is CASSGYRSENIQYF. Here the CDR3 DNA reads TGTGCCAGCAGTGGCTACAGGAGCGAAAACATTCAGTACTTC.

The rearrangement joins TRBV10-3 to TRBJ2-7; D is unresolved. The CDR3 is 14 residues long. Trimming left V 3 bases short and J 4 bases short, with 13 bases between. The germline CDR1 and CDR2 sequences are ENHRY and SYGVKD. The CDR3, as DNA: TGTGCCATCAGTGATCCGCCAGCGAAGTACGAGCAGTACTTC. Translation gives CAISDPPAKYEQYF.

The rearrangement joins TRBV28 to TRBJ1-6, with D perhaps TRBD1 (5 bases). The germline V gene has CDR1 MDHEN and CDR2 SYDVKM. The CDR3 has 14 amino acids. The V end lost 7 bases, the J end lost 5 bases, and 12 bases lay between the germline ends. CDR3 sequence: CASNGGVNNSPLHF. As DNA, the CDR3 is TGTGCCAGCAATGGGGGGGTGAATAATTCACCCCTCCACTTT.

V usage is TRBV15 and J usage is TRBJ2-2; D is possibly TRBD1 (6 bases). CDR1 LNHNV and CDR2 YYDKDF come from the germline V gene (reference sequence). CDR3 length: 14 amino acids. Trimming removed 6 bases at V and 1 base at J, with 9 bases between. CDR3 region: CATRTTGNTGELFF. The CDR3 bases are TGTGCCACCAGGACGACAGGGAACACCGGGGAGCTGTTTTTT. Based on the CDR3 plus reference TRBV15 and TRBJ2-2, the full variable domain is DAMVIQNPRYQVTQFGKPVTLSCSQTLNHNVMYWYQQKSSQAPKLLFHYYDKDFNNEADTPDNFQSRRPNTSFCFLDIRSPGLGDTAMYLCATRTTGNTGELFFGEGSRLTVL.

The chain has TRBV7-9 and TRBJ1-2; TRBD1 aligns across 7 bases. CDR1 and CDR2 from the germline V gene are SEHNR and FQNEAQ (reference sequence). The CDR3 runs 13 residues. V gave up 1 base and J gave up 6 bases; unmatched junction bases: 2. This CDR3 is CASSLEQGHGYTF. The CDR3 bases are TGTGCCAGCAGCTTAGAACAGGGGCATGGCTACACCTTC.

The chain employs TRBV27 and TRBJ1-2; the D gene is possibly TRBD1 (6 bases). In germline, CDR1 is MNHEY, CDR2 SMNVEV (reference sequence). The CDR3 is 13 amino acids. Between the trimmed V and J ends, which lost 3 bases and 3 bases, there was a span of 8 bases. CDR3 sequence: CASSFRTDYGYTF. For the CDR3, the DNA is TGTGCCAGCAGTTTTCGGACAGACTATGGCTACACCTTC.

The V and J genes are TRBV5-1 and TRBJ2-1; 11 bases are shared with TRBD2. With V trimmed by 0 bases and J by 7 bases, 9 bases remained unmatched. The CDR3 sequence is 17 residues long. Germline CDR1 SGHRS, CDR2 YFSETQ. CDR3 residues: CASSLALLAGVGNEQFF. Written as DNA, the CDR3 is TGCGCCAGCAGCTTGGCCTTACTAGCGGGAGTTGGAAATGAGCAGTTCTTC.

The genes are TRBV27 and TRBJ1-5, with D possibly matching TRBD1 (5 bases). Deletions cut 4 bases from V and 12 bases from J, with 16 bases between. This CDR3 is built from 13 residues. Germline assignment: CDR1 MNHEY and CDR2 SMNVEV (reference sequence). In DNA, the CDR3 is TGTGCCAGCAGTTCCATGGGGGGTAAGAACCAGCATTTT. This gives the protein CASSSMGGKNQHF.

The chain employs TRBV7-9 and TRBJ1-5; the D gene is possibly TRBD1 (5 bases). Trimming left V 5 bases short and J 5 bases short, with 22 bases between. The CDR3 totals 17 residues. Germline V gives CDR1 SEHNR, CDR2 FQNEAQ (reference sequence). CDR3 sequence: CASSQSAVKGNDQPQHF. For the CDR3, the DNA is TGTGCCAGCAGCCAATCCGCCGTGAAGGGGAATGATCAGCCCCAGCATTTT.

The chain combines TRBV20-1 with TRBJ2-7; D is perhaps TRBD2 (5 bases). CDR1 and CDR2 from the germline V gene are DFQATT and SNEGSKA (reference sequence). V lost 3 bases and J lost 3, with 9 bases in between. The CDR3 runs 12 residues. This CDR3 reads CSASRRDYEQYF. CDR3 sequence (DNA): TGCAGTGCTAGTCGTCGGGACTACGAGCAGTACTTC.

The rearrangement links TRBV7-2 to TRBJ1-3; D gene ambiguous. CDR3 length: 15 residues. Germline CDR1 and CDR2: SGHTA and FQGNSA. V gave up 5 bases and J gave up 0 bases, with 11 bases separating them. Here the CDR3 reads CASSLPLSSGNTIYF. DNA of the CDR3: TGTGCCAGCAGCCTACCACTGAGCTCTGGAAACACCATATATTTT.

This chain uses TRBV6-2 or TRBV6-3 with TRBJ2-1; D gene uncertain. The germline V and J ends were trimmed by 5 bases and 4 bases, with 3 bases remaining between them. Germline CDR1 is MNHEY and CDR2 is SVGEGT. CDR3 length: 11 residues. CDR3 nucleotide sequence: TGTGCCAGCAGTCAGTACAATGAGCAGTTCTTC. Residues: CASSQYNEQFF.

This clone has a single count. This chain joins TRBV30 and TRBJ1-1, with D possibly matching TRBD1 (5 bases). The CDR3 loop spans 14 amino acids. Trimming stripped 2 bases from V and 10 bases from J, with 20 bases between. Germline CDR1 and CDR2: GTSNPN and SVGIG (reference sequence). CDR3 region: CAWSLRDGGLRAFF. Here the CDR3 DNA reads TGTGCCTGGAGTCTCCGGGACGGCGGGTTGCGAGCTTTCTTT. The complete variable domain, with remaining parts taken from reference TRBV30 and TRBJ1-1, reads SQTIHQWPATLVQPVGSPLSLECTVEGTSNPNLYWYRQAAGRGLQLLFYSVGIGQISSEVPQNLSASRPQDRQFILSSKKLLLSDSGFYLCAWSLRDGGLRAFFGQGTRLTVV.

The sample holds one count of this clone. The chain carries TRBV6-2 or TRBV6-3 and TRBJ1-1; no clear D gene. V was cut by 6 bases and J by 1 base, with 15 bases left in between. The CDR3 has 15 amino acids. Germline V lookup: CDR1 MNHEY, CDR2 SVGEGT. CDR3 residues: CASSPSVSGNTEAFF. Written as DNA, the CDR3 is TGTGCCAGCAGCCCTTCGGTGTCGGGGAACACTGAAGCTTTCTTT.

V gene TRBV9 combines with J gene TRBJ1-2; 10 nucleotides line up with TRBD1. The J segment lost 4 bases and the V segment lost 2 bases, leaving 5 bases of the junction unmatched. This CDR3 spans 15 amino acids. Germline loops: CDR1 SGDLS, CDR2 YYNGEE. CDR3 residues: CASSVGDRGIYGYTF. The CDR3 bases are TGTGCCAGCAGCGTTGGGGACAGGGGAATCTATGGCTACACCTTC.

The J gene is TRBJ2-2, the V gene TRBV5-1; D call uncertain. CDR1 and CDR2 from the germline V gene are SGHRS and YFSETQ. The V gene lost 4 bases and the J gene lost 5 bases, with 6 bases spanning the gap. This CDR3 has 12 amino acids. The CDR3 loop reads CASSSLTGELFF. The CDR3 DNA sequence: TGCGCCAGCAGCAGCTTAACCGGGGAGCTGTTTTTT.

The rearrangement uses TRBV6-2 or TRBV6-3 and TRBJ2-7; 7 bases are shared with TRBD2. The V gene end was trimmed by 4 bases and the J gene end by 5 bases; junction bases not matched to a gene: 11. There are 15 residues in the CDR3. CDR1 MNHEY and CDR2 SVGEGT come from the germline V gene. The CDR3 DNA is TGTGCCAGCAGTTTCGCACCTAGCGGACGAGACGAGCAGTACTTC. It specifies CASSFAPSGRDEQYF.

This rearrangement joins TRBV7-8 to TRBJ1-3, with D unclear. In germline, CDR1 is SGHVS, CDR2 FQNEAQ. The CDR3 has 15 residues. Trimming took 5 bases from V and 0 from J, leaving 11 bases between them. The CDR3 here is CASSISGDSGNTIYF. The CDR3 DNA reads TGTGCCAGCAGCATATCCGGGGACTCTGGAAACACCATATATTTT.

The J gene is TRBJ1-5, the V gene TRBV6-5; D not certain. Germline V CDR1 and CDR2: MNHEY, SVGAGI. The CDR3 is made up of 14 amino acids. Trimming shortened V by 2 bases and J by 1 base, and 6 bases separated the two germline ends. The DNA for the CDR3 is TGTGCCAGCAGTTACGCTCCAAGCAATCAGCCCCAGCATTTT. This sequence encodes CASSYAPSNQPQHF.